Following are 2 T cell receptor beta chains from one sample sequenced in a study of blood T cell repertoires in COVID-19. Generated by immunoSEQ multiplex PCR, the TCRdb table keeps only in-frame clones and is missing some. Altogether about 58,000 clones are present, about 89% being singletons, with the ten largest covering about 13%. Input material: peripheral blood. The receptors originated from a woman in her fifties or sixties with active COVID-19.

The V call is TRBV4-3, the J call TRBJ2-2; tentatively, D is TRBD2 (5 bases). The length of the CDR3 is 15 residues. V lost 0 bases and J lost 7, with 12 bases in between. CDR1 and CDR2 from the germline V gene are LGHNA and YSLEER. CDR3: CASSQDGLASGELFF. The CDR3 nucleotides read TGCGCCAGCAGCCAAGATGGTCTAGCTAGCGGGGAGCTGTTTTTT.

As DNA, the CDR3 is TGTGCCAGCAACGCAGGGGGTAATGAAAAACTGTTTTTT. Encoded protein: CASNAGGNEKLFF. V gene TRBV14 combines with J gene TRBJ1-4; 7 bases match TRBD1. The CDR3 is made up of 13 amino acids. With 7 bases clipped from V and 4 bases from J, the junction kept 3 bases outside the gene matches. Germline assignment: CDR1 SGHDN and CDR2 FVKESK.